The source of this T cell receptor beta chain is a study of shared T cell receptors in the human thymus. Libraries were prepared by immunoSEQ multiplex PCR; TCRdb keeps only in-frame clonotypes and omits some of them. The sample holds under 850,000 clones, roughly 90% seen once. The junction had 9 bases not matched to a gene; V was cut back by 5 bases and J by 4 bases. The germline CDR1 and CDR2 sequences are SGHDT and YYEEEE. This CDR3 comprises 14 residues. These same records also appear under a second study, on human thymus T cells. That paper notes: Apparent skewing of V and J gene usage characterized both thymic and blood repertoires. Among unrelated individuals, related research reported thymic repertoires that overlapped highly.

What was sequenced was thymocytes. This TCR was sampled from a boy less than two years old with a congenital heart defect. The J gene is TRBJ2-7, the V gene TRBV5-6, with 7 bases matching TRBD1. CDR3 sequence (DNA): TGTGCCAGCAGTTCAGACAGGGCCCGGTACGAGCAGTACTTC. Encoded protein: CASSSDRARYEQYF.